These T cell receptor beta chains were read from a single sample in a study of shared clonotypes between healthy human individuals. Only in-frame clones appear in the TCRdb table, and some are missing; sequencing was by immunoSEQ multiplex PCR. The sample has some 1 million clones; around 76% are singletons. Sequenced sample: memory CD4+ T cells sorted from blood. The source of these receptors is a young man in good health. CDR3s include the opening cysteine and the closing phenylalanine or tryptophan.

>TRBJ2-1|TRBV7-8
CASSSGTSGYNEQFF
>TRBJ2-5|TRBV7-2
CASSLARGTRSWETQYF
>TRBJ2-5|TRBV28
CASSPSGQGLVETQYF
>TRBJ2-5|TRBV9
CASSVNAQETQYF
>TRBJ1-2|TRBV6-6
CASSSTGSYGYTF
>TRBJ2-7|TRBV27
CASRGAGTGVHEQYF
>TRBJ2-5|TRBV30
CAWGVQRDQETQYF
>TRBJ2-1|TRBV9
CASSFRLANEQFF
>TRBJ2-7|TRBV28
CASSTPGTAGSEQYF
>TRBJ1-4|TRBV10-1
CATGREGSTNEKLFF
>TRBJ1-3|TRBV6-1
CASSEGTGSGNTIYF
>TRBJ1-4|TRBV18
CASSSRQGGEKLFF
>TRBJ2-7|TRBV5-6
CASAYQRSSYEQYF
>TRBJ1-5|TRBV28
CASSFKQGVNNQPQHF
>TRBJ2-1|TRBV10-3
CAIQGLLSGTEQFF
>TRBJ2-1|TRBV5-1
CASSLERLFKREGRRLEQFF
>TRBJ1-2|TRBV18
CASSPGRLYGYTF
>TRBJ1-1|TRBV5-4
CASSLYRDTEAFF
>TRBJ2-5|TRBV5-4
CASSFEWGPSGETQYF
>TRBJ2-4|TRBV11-2
CASSSQRDIQYF
>TRBJ1-6|TRBV4-3
CASSQEPGGSSPLHF
>TRBJ2-6|TRBV19
CASSPAGQGSGANVLTF
>TRBJ2-7|TRBV6-1
CASSEMRGPSSYEQYF
>TRBJ1-2|TRBV5-1
CASSTGQEGYGYTF
>TRBJ1-2|TRBV5-1
CASSLEAAYGYTF
>TRBJ1-6|TRBV30
CAWSPEITSPLHF
>TRBJ2-3|TRBV5-1
CASSSTSASTDTQYF
>TRBJ2-3|TRBV5-1
CATMVGQGTDTQYF
>TRBJ2-7|TRBV7-2
CASSFLAGGGYEQYF
>TRBJ1-2|TRBV12-5
CASGRGQGSGYTF
>TRBJ1-1|TRBV5-6
CASSLAGGRTEAFF
>TRBJ2-2|TRBV18
CASSPRSRDTGELFF
>TRBJ2-2|TRBV5-4
CASSLGQGMNTGELFF
>TRBJ2-7|TRBV27
CASSGPWDGAYEQYF
>TRBJ2-3|TRBV5-1
CASSLVRTGGVDTQYF
>TRBJ1-2|TRBV28
CASSLDAGPHNYGYTF
>TRBJ2-5|TRBV19
CASSIWLAGGQETQYF
>TRBJ1-6|TRBV7-6
CASSHGQFNSPLHF
>TRBJ1-6|TRBV30
CAWNQGAGSPLHF